A selection of T cell receptor beta chains follows, all from one sample in a study of long-term antiretroviral therapy in people with HIV. Generated by immunoSEQ multiplex PCR, the TCRdb table keeps only in-frame clones and is missing some. The sample holds about 21,000 clones; under 90% are singletons and the top ten take roughly 7.3%. Sequences were derived from unsorted PBMCs, sampled at the start of antiretroviral therapy. The source is a man aged 45-65 years with HIV. Each CDR3 is given with its conserved first and last residue. Fields, in order: CDR3 protein, CDR3 DNA, D gene, V gene, clone size, CDR3 length, J gene. The D gene is left open where the match is weak. Rows give clone size only sometimes, using once, few, many, or a class for an expanded clone.

CDR3: CASSPQDSFYEQYF
DNA: TGTGCCAGCAGCCCCCAGGACTCTTTCTACGAGCAGTACTTC
D: .
V: TRBV13
size: .
length: 14
J: TRBJ2-7

CDR3: CASSLRGADEKLFF
DNA: TGTGCCAGCAGTTTAAGAGGGGCCGATGAAAAACTGTTTTTT
D: .
V: TRBV27
size: .
length: 14
J: TRBJ1-4

CDR3: CASSLYGELYNEQFF
DNA: TGTGCCAGCAGCTTGTACGGGGAACTATACAATGAGCAGTTCTTC
D: .
V: TRBV5-4
size: .
length: 15
J: TRBJ2-1

CDR3: CASTGLAGPPNTGELFF
DNA: TGTGCCAGCACGGGACTAGCGGGACCCCCGAACACCGGGGAGCTGTTTTTT
D: TRBD2
V: TRBV25-1
size: .
length: 17
J: TRBJ2-2

CDR3: CASSFFRVGYTF
DNA: TGTGCCAGCAGTTTTTTCAGGGTAGGCTACACCTTC
D: .
V: TRBV28
size: .
length: 12
J: TRBJ1-2

CDR3: CASSLASDRGSSYGYTF
DNA: TGTGCCAGCAGCTTAGCCTCTGACAGGGGGTCGAGCTATGGCTACACCTTC
D: TRBD1
V: TRBV7-2
size: .
length: 17
J: TRBJ1-2

CDR3: CAISESGGRSAGELFF
DNA: TGTGCCATCAGTGAGTCGGGTGGGCGGTCGGCCGGGGAGCTGTTTTTT
D: .
V: TRBV10-3
size: .
length: 16
J: TRBJ2-2

CDR3: CAWSSGGPDTQYF
DNA: TGTGCCTGGAGTTCTGGGGGCCCAGATACGCAGTATTTT
D: .
V: TRBV30
size: .
length: 13
J: TRBJ2-3

CDR3: CASSSRTGVSDIAKNIQYF
DNA: TGTGCCAGCAGCAGCCGGACAGGGGTTAGCGATATAGCCAAAAACATTCAGTACTTC
D: TRBD1
V: TRBV5-5
size: .
length: 19
J: TRBJ2-4

CDR3: CASSPRSSGANVLTF
DNA: TGTGCCAGCTCACCCAGGAGCTCTGGGGCCAACGTCCTGACTTTC
D: .
V: TRBV18
size: once
length: 15
J: TRBJ2-6

CDR3: CASSLFPGPAGELFF
DNA: TGTGCCAGCAGTTTATTTCCAGGGCCAGCCGGGGAGCTGTTTTTT
D: .
V: TRBV28
size: .
length: 15
J: TRBJ2-2

CDR3: CASSEREEGYTF
DNA: TGTGCCAGCAGTGAAAGGGAGGAGGGCTACACCTTC
D: .
V: TRBV2
size: few
length: 12
J: TRBJ1-2

CDR3: CASSSDREETQYF
DNA: TGTGCCAGTAGTTCGGACAGGGAAGAGACCCAGTACTTC
D: TRBD1
V: TRBV19
size: .
length: 13
J: TRBJ2-5

CDR3: CASSLAGETSGQETQYF
DNA: TGTGCCAGCAGCTTAGCGGGAGAGACTAGCGGACAAGAGACCCAGTACTTC
D: TRBD2
V: TRBV7-8
size: .
length: 17
J: TRBJ2-5

CDR3: CASSQVGDRPSYEQYF
DNA: TGCGCCAGCAGCCAAGTTGGGGACCGACCATCCTACGAGCAGTACTTC
D: .
V: TRBV4-1
size: .
length: 16
J: TRBJ2-7

CDR3: CAGSVNYGYTF
DNA: TGTGCGGGCAGTGTGAACTATGGCTACACCTTC
D: .
V: TRBV30
size: .
length: 11
J: TRBJ1-2

CDR3: CASSLLAKGSTDTQYF
DNA: TGTGCCAGCAGCCTACTAGCTAAGGGTAGCACAGATACGCAGTATTTT
D: .
V: TRBV5-6
size: .
length: 16
J: TRBJ2-3

CDR3: CASRDTYYEQYF
DNA: TGTGCCAGCAGAGACACCTACTACGAGCAGTACTTC
D: .
V: TRBV11-3
size: .
length: 12
J: TRBJ2-7

CDR3: CASTPLSPQHF
DNA: TGTGCCAGCACCCCCCTTAGTCCCCAGCATTTT
D: .
V: TRBV6-5
size: few
length: 11
J: TRBJ1-5

CDR3: CAISDVGQGVNEQFF
DNA: TGTGCCATCAGTGATGTGGGACAGGGGGTGAATGAGCAGTTCTTC
D: TRBD1
V: TRBV10-3
size: .
length: 15
J: TRBJ2-1

CDR3: CASSARTGTAYGYTF
DNA: TGCGCCAGCAGCGCACGAACAGGGACAGCCTATGGCTACACCTTC
D: TRBD1
V: TRBV5-1
size: .
length: 15
J: TRBJ1-2

CDR3: CASSMGISSTDTQYF
DNA: TGTGCCAGTAGTATGGGAATTTCTAGCACAGATACGCAGTATTTT
D: .
V: TRBV19
size: .
length: 15
J: TRBJ2-3

CDR3: CASSQDIGQGTEAFF
DNA: TGCGCCAGCAGCCAAGATATAGGGCAGGGCACTGAAGCTTTCTTT
D: .
V: TRBV4-3
size: few
length: 15
J: TRBJ1-1

CDR3: CASSEGTSGVDEQFF
DNA: TGTGCCAGCAGCGAGGGGACTAGCGGGGTTGATGAGCAGTTCTTC
D: TRBD2
V: TRBV11-2
size: .
length: 15
J: TRBJ2-1

CDR3: CASSQEAAGGYTF
DNA: TGCGCCAGCAGCCAAGAGGCCGCCGGAGGCTACACCTTC
D: .
V: TRBV4-3
size: .
length: 13
J: TRBJ1-2

CDR3: CASSISGGGEAFF
DNA: TGTGCCAGCAGTATTTCAGGGGGCGGTGAAGCTTTCTTT
D: TRBD1
V: TRBV2
size: .
length: 13
J: TRBJ1-1

CDR3: CASSLRTGTKEKLFF
DNA: TGCGCCAGCAGCTTGAGGACAGGGACGAAGGAAAAACTGTTTTTT
D: TRBD1
V: TRBV5-1
size: .
length: 15
J: TRBJ1-4

CDR3: CASSLGGGQGGNQPQHF
DNA: TGTGCCAGCAGCTTAGGAGGGGGACAGGGAGGCAATCAGCCCCAGCATTTT
D: TRBD1
V: TRBV7-9
size: .
length: 17
J: TRBJ1-5

CDR3: CASKGGHEQFF
DNA: TGTGCCAGCAAAGGTGGGCATGAGCAGTTCTTC
D: .
V: TRBV2
size: .
length: 11
J: TRBJ2-1

CDR3: CAWSSTGTGPITEAFF
DNA: TGTGCCTGGAGTAGCACCGGGACAGGGCCTATCACTGAAGCTTTCTTT
D: TRBD1
V: TRBV30
size: .
length: 16
J: TRBJ1-1

CDR3: CASAQGDEGQPQHF
DNA: TGTGCCAGCGCACAGGGGGACGAAGGACAGCCCCAGCATTTT
D: TRBD1
V: TRBV6-1
size: .
length: 14
J: TRBJ1-5